These 16 T cell receptor beta chains came from one sample sequenced in a study of blood T cells in healthy people across ages (dated by TCRdb to the mid-2010s). Library preparation was by 5' RACE. The instrument was an Illumina HiSeq 2500. A second 7 to 11 cycle PCR used a sample-barcoded 5' primer and a J-beta primer mix. TCRdb trimmed the raw reads at Q25, called clones with MiXCR and kept productive beta chains. Merged by CDR3 protein, the rows form single entries marked with the most common genes and DNA. This sample holds roughly 800,000 distinct CDR3 sequences; 55% to 75% were observed only once. The top ten clones comprise roughly 22% of the sample. Sequenced input: blood. The receptors shown here come from a man under 40 in good health.

This clonotype turned up a few times. The V and J genes are TRBV20-1 and TRBJ2-7; possibly TRBD2 for D (5 bases). This CDR3 region has 13 residues. Trimming took off 5 bases at V and 3 bases at J, with 14 bases between the two ends. Germline values: CDR1 DFQATT, CDR2 SNEGSKA (reference sequence). The CDR3 loop reads CSAAGIWHYEQYF. The DNA of the CDR3 is TGCAGTGCTGCCGGGATCTGGCACTACGAGCAGTACTTC.

The chain links TRBV7-6 to TRBJ2-1; 8 bases line up with TRBD2. The CDR3 sequence is 18 residues long. V shed 5 bases, J shed 3 bases, and the junction held 15 bases outside the gene matches. Germline V gives CDR1 SGHVS, CDR2 FNYEAQ. The CDR3 bases are TGTGCCAGCAGCATGGACTTAGCGGGGCAACGTCTCTACAATGAGCAGTTCTTC. Translating gives CASSMDLAGQRLYNEQFF.

The rearrangement joins TRBV7-2 to TRBJ1-4; D gene uncertain. V lost 0 bases and J lost 2, with 7 bases in between. CDR1 and CDR2 from the germline V gene are SGHTA and FQGNSA. This CDR3 spans 15 amino acids. The CDR3 region is CASSLAAATNEKLFF. The CDR3 bases are TGTGCCAGCAGCTTAGCGGCAGCCACTAATGAAAAACTGTTTTTT.

This clonotype was seen once. The rearrangement uses TRBV6-1 and TRBJ2-1; 9 positions match TRBD2. Germline CDR1 is MNHNS and CDR2 is SASEGT. There are 18 residues in the CDR3. With 3 bases clipped from V and 4 bases from J, the junction kept 13 bases outside the gene matches. The CDR3 spells CASSDRLTSGGRYNEQFF. As DNA, the CDR3 is TGTGCCAGCAGTGACCGCCTGACTAGCGGAGGGAGGTACAATGAGCAGTTCTTC.

This clonotype was found a few times. This may come from a read error, since a much larger clone is one base off. The chain couples TRBV20-1 to TRBJ2-7; 7 bases fit TRBD2. The trim removed 7 bases at V and 7 bases at J, leaving 19 bases unmatched. The CDR3 is 15 residues long. The germline V gene encodes CDR1 DFQATT and CDR2 SNEGSKA (reference sequence). In DNA, the CDR3 is TGCAGTGGCTTGGTTAGGGAGGGCAATTTTATGGAGCAGTACTTC. The encoded protein is CSGLVREGNFMEQYF.

This rearrangement joins TRBV18 to TRBJ1-2, with TRBD1 identical over 9 bases. The CDR3 length is 15 residues. CDR1 is KGHSH, CDR2 LQKENI, per germline. The J segment lost 5 bases and the V segment lost 3 bases, leaving 7 bases of the junction unmatched. The CDR3 DNA sequence: TGTGCCAGCTCACCGCCACAGGGGGCCTGGTATGGCTACACCTTC. Translation gives CASSPPQGAWYGYTF.

The gene calls are TRBV7-9 and TRBJ2-7; 11 nucleotides line up with TRBD1. The CDR3 is 17 amino acids. Germline CDR1 is SEHNR and CDR2 is FQNEAQ (reference sequence). V was pared by 5 bases and J by 3 bases, with 12 bases of the junction left unmatched. The CDR3 sequence: CASSPGTGGTLIYEQYF. The CDR3 region has the DNA TGTGCCAGCAGCCCCGGGACAGGGGGGACCTTGATCTACGAGCAGTACTTC.

CDR3 bases: TGTGCCAGCAGTGTTATACAGAATAGCAATCAGCCCCAGCATTTT. Translating it yields CASSVIQNSNQPQHF. V and J are TRBV6-1 and TRBJ1-5; D is undetermined. This CDR3 contains 15 residues. With 4 bases removed from V and 0 bases from J, the gap between germline ends came to 10 bases. Germline V gene data show CDR1 as MNHNS and CDR2 as SASEGT.

The chain employs TRBV2 and TRBJ2-7; TRBD2 matches at 7 bases. Trimming removed 7 bases from V and 7 bases from J; junction bases left unmatched: 10. This CDR3 spans 13 amino acids. Looked up from germline, CDR1 is SNHLY and CDR2 is FYNNEI. CDR3 protein: CASTPTSSNEQYF. CDR3 coding DNA: TGTGCCAGCACCCCGACTAGCTCGAATGAGCAGTACTTC. The whole variable domain, filled in from reference TRBV2 and TRBJ2-7, reads EPEVTQTPSHQVTQMGQEVILRCVPISNHLYFYWYRQILGQKVEFLVSFYNNEISEKSEIFDDQFSVERPDGSNFTLKIRSTKLEDSAMYFCASTPTSSNEQYFGPGTRLTVT.

This clonotype occurred a few times. The CDR3 protein is CASSLSPQANYGYTF. Written as DNA, the CDR3 is TGTGCCAGCAGTTTATCTCCACAGGCGAACTATGGCTACACCTTC. The V gene is TRBV27, the J gene TRBJ1-2, with a tentative D call TRBD1 (5 bases). V was shortened by 0 bases and J by 2 bases, with 10 bases between the two germline ends. From germline, CDR1 is MNHEY and CDR2 SMNVEV (reference sequence). The CDR3 contains 15 residues.

The chain employs TRBV20-1 and TRBJ2-5; weak D call: TRBD2 (6 bases). CDR1 and CDR2 from the germline V gene are DFQATT and SNEGSKA (reference sequence). The CDR3 length is 13 residues. Trimming cost V 5 bases and J 2 bases, with 12 bases left between them. The CDR3 DNA follows: TGCAGTGCTCATCCGGGACTTCAAGAGACCCAGTACTTC. Residues: CSAHPGLQETQYF.

The chain combines TRBV20-1 with TRBJ2-3; D possibly corresponds to TRBD2 (7 bases). Germline-derived CDR1 and CDR2 are DFQATT and SNEGSKA (reference sequence). This CDR3 region has 18 residues. V gave up 0 bases and J gave up 7 bases, with 26 bases separating them. The CDR3 sequence: CSAREEGRGGKDAYTQYF. The CDR3 DNA is TGCAGTGCTAGAGAGGAGGGAAGGGGGGGCAAGGACGCATATACGCAGTATTTT.

In this sample, this clonotype turned up a few times. The CDR3 sequence: CASRGTVHYNEQFF. The CDR3, as DNA: TGCGCCAGCAGAGGGACAGTCCACTACAATGAGCAGTTCTTC. The V gene is TRBV4-3, the J gene TRBJ2-1; 7 bases map to TRBD1. Per the germline V gene, CDR1 is LGHNA and CDR2 is YSLEER. The CDR3 length is 14 residues. Unmatched junction bases numbered 5, after V lost 6 bases and J lost 3 bases.

The chain couples TRBV9 to TRBJ2-1, with TRBD2 matching 9 bases. V dropped 3 bases and J dropped 5; count of bases not matched to a gene: 6. Germline V lookup: CDR1 SGDLS, CDR2 YYNGEE. The CDR3 sequence is 15 residues long. The CDR3 protein is CASSALGLANNEQFF. CDR3 coding DNA: TGTGCCAGCAGCGCATTGGGACTAGCCAACAATGAGCAGTTCTTC.

This clonotype was detected a few times. The rearrangement links TRBV10-3 to TRBJ2-1, with unresolved D. The CDR3 length is 16 residues. Trimming cost V 7 bases and J 1 base, with 17 bases left between them. The V gene's germline CDR1 is ENHRY and CDR2 SYGVKD. The CDR3: CAITDPGPQSYNEQFF. The CDR3 DNA reads TGTGCCATCACCGACCCGGGTCCCCAATCCTACAATGAGCAGTTCTTC.

The gene calls are TRBV6-6 and TRBJ1-2; no clear D. The CDR3 contains 14 residues. The germline V gene has CDR1 MNHNY and CDR2 SVGAGI (reference sequence). V was clipped by 7 bases and J by 1 base, with 13 bases between them. CDR3 coding DNA: TGTGCCAGCAAGGAAGGGCCCGTTAACTATGGCTACACCTTC. Amino acids: CASKEGPVNYGYTF.